The rows below give T cell receptor beta chains drawn from one sample of a study of T cells in Graves' hyperthyroidism and ophthalmopathy. TCRdb reanalysed the multiplex PCR reads using MiXCR and keeps one entry per CDR3 protein. The table shows over 500,000 distinct CDR3 sequences, with roughly a sixth occurring only once. Sequenced input: blood. All receptors derive from a woman aged 25 to 39 with Graves' ophthalmopathy. The CDR3 runs from the conserved cysteine through the conserved F or W. The order of the fields is clone size, D gene, J gene, V gene, CDR3 protein, CDR3 DNA. D genes are given only for firm matches. Part of the rows lack a size; the others show once, few, many or a class for expanded clones.

>.|TRBD2|TRBJ2-2|TRBV7-2
CASTWGAGVAGELFF
TGTGCCAGCACCTGGGGAGCGGGAGTGGCCGGGGAGCTGTTTTTT
>.|TRBD1|TRBJ1-1|TRBV20-1
CSATSTGGGAFF
TGCAGTGCTACTTCTACAGGGGGGGGAGCTTTCTTT
>many|.|TRBJ2-2|TRBV28
CASSFSSFPGITGELFF
TGTGCCAGCAGTTTTTCCTCCTTTCCGGGAATCACCGGGGAGCTGTTTTTT
>few|.|TRBJ1-6|TRBV20-1
CSASSDLPNSPLHF
TGCAGTGCTAGCTCCGATCTTCCTAATTCACCCCTCCACTTT
>many|TRBD1|TRBJ1-2|TRBV11-2
CASSSQGPRGYTF
TGTGCCAGCAGCTCACAGGGGCCGAGGGGCTACACCTTC
>many|TRBD2|TRBJ2-3|TRBV9
CASSPAGVTQYF
TGTGCCAGCAGCCCAGCGGGAGTTACGCAGTATTTT
>.|TRBD1|TRBJ1-2|TRBV19
CASRGQQGNSGYTF
TGTGCCAGTAGGGGCCAACAGGGGAATAGTGGCTACACCTTC
>.|.|TRBJ1-1|TRBV10-1
CASSYSPGTGFMTEAFF
TGCGCCAGCAGCTACAGCCCCGGAACGGGGTTTATGACTGAAGCTTTCTTT
>many|TRBD1|TRBJ2-2|TRBV13
CASSFGQAKNTGELFF
TGTGCCAGCAGCTTTGGACAGGCAAAAAACACCGGGGAGCTGTTTTTT
>few|.|TRBJ2-7|TRBV20-1
CSATPSYEQYF
TGCAGTGCTACTCCCTCATACGAGCAGTACTTC
>.|TRBD2|TRBJ2-1|TRBV4-1
CASSQARAAGAGNEQFF
TGCGCCAGCAGCCAAGCGCGGGCAGCGGGAGCAGGTAATGAGCAGTTCTTC
>.|.|TRBJ2-1|TRBV20-1
CSASRGLYNEQFF
TGCAGTGCTTCAAGGGGTTTATACAATGAGCAGTTCTTC
>many|.|TRBJ2-7|TRBV12-3/TRBV12-4
CASSLGHSYEQYF
TGTGCCAGCAGTTTGGGTCACTCCTACGAGCAGTACTTC
>few|.|TRBJ2-4|TRBV10-3
CAISDVDINIQYF
TGTGCCATCAGTGACGTAGATATAAACATTCAGTACTTC
>few|TRBD2|TRBJ2-6|TRBV5-8
CASSAYSGRAVSGANVLTF
TGTGCCAGCAGCGCCTATAGCGGGAGGGCCGTCTCTGGGGCCAACGTCCTGACTTTC
>many|TRBD2|TRBJ2-1|TRBV3-1
CASSQDVSSGYNEQFF
TGTGCCAGCAGCCAAGATGTGTCTAGCGGGTACAATGAGCAGTTCTTC
>.|.|TRBJ2-7|TRBV4-3
CASSPSNGGTGEQYF
TGCGCCAGCAGCCCCAGCAATGGCGGGACGGGGGAGCAGTACTTC
>many|TRBD2|TRBJ2-1|TRBV2
CASRTSGTDEQFF
TGTGCCAGCAGGACTAGCGGGACGGATGAGCAGTTCTTC
>many|.|TRBJ1-2|TRBV11-2
CASSLNRVNYGYTF
TGTGCCAGCAGCCTGAATAGGGTTAACTATGGCTACACCTTC
>.|.|TRBJ2-1|TRBV7-9
CASSLMGSGNEQFF
TGTGCCAGCAGCTTAATGGGGTCGGGCAATGAGCAGTTCTTC
>few|.|TRBJ2-1|TRBV6-1
CASRFQGFSYNEQFF
TGTGCCAGCAGATTTCAGGGTTTTTCCTACAATGAGCAGTTCTTC
>.|TRBD2|TRBJ2-1|TRBV9
CASSVGGLAGNEQFF
TGTGCCAGCAGCGTAGGAGGTCTAGCGGGCAATGAGCAGTTCTTC
>.|.|TRBJ2-5|TRBV29-1
CSVESGEETQYF
TGCAGCGTTGAATCCGGTGAAGAGACCCAGTACTTC
>many|.|TRBJ2-7|TRBV5-1
CASSLGGSPYEQYF
TGCGCCAGCAGCTTGGGTGGCAGCCCCTACGAGCAGTACTTC
>.|.|TRBJ2-1|TRBV5-6
CASSLARVLDEQFF
TGTGCCAGCAGCTTGGCCAGGGTATTGGATGAGCAGTTCTTC
>few|TRBD1|TRBJ1-1|TRBV27
CASSGQGAIPMNTEAFF
TGTGCCAGCAGTGGACAGGGGGCGATACCCATGAACACTGAAGCTTTCTTT
>.|.|TRBJ2-1|TRBV6-2/TRBV6-3
CASSWDPYNEQFF
TGTGCCAGCAGTTGGGATCCTTACAATGAGCAGTTCTTC
>few|TRBD1|TRBJ1-1|TRBV11-1
CASSLSVRTGMNTEAFF
TGTGCCAGCAGCTTATCGGTTAGGACAGGAATGAACACTGAAGCTTTCTTT
>many|TRBD1|TRBJ2-7|TRBV13
CASSLDRGQYEQYF
TGTGCCAGCAGCTTAGACAGGGGGCAATACGAGCAGTACTTC
>many|.|TRBJ1-4|TRBV28
CASRVEEKLFF
TGTGCCAGCAGGGTTGAAGAAAAACTGTTTTTT
>many|TRBD2|TRBJ2-1|TRBV7-8
CASSLVGGRGLYEQFF
TGTGCCAGCAGCTTAGTGGGCGGGAGGGGACTTTATGAGCAGTTCTTC
>many|.|TRBJ2-1|TRBV28
CATRSSLGEQFF
TGTGCCACCAGATCCTCCTTAGGTGAGCAGTTCTTC
>.|.|TRBJ2-7|TRBV19
CASIGGGLSEQYF
TGTGCCAGTATAGGGGGAGGCCTGAGCGAGCAGTACTTC
>many|TRBD2|TRBJ2-3|TRBV20-1
CSANKGLAGATDTQYF
TGCAGTGCTAACAAAGGACTAGCGGGAGCGACAGATACGCAGTATTTT
>few|TRBD1|TRBJ2-1|TRBV9
CASSVEGGPLREQFF
TGTGCCAGCAGCGTAGAAGGGGGCCCCCTGAGGGAGCAGTTCTTC
>few|.|TRBJ1-1|TRBV10-3
CAINSRGLVEAEAFF
TGTGCCATCAATTCCCGCGGGCTAGTGGAGGCTGAAGCTTTCTTT
>many|TRBD2|TRBJ2-7|TRBV7-2
CASSHGRPSGNHEQYF
TGTGCCAGCAGCCACGGAAGGCCTAGCGGGAACCACGAGCAGTACTTC
>.|.|TRBJ2-1|TRBV10-3
CAISDVTGPSYNEQFF
TGTGCCATCAGTGACGTGACAGGACCCTCCTACAATGAGCAGTTCTTC
>many|.|TRBJ1-1|TRBV20-1
CSASGSTNTEAFF
TGCAGTGCTAGTGGTTCCACGAACACTGAAGCTTTCTTT